These 14 T cell receptor beta chains were sequenced from one sample in a study of blood T cell repertoires in COVID-19. Assay used: immunoSEQ multiplex PCR; TCRdb lists only in-frame clones, some missing. The sample yields some 170,000 clones, roughly 80% seen once. Sequencing was carried out using peripheral blood. These receptors originate from a woman in her 70s with acute or convalescent COVID-19.

This sequence joins TRBV15 and TRBJ2-3, with TRBD1 identical over 7 bases. V was pared by 3 bases and J by 2 bases, with 11 bases of the junction left unmatched. This CDR3 is built from 17 residues. Germline CDR1 and CDR2: LNHNV and YYDKDF (reference sequence). The CDR3 DNA is TGTGCCACCAGCAGTCGGACAGGTTCTAGGGTCACAGATACGCAGTATTTT. Protein sequence: CATSSRTGSRVTDTQYF.

Note on this clone: One junction end does not reproduce the germline sequence, and a read error may be involved. Here the CDR3 reads CASSIAASQPNGQFF. CDR3 in DNA: TGTGCCAGTAGTATAGCGGCTAGTCAGCCCAATGGGCAGTTCTTC. The genes are TRBV19 and TRBJ2-1; D is undetermined. CDR1 and CDR2 (germline): LNHDA, SQIVND (reference sequence). This CDR3 region has 15 residues.

V gene TRBV5-1 combines with J gene TRBJ1-4, with D uncertain. Trimming removed 4 bases from V and 4 bases from J, with 20 bases in between. Per the germline V gene, CDR1 is SGHRS and CDR2 is YFSETQ. The CDR3 runs to 17 residues. The CDR3 loop is CASSPRGDSTYNEKLFF. The CDR3 nucleotides are TGCGCCAGCAGCCCTCGAGGAGACTCGACTTATAATGAAAAACTGTTTTTT.

The J gene is TRBJ1-6, the V gene TRBV3-1 (or the pseudogene TRBV3-2); D perhaps matches TRBD1 (5 bases). The CDR3 totals 16 residues. Germline loops: CDR1 LGHDT, CDR2 YNNKEL (reference sequence). V was cut by 1 base and J by 8 bases, with 15 bases left in between. The CDR3 DNA follows: TGTGCCAGCAGCCAAGGACAGTTGTCGTTTGATTCACCCCTCCACTTT. It specifies CASSQGQLSFDSPLHF.

The chain employs TRBV5-8 and TRBJ2-7, with 12 bases matching TRBD1. J lost 7 bases, V lost 1 base, and 9 bases had no gene match. Germline-derived CDR1 and CDR2 are SGHTS and YDEGEE. The CDR3 loop spans 16 amino acids. The CDR3 DNA follows: TGTGCCAGCAGCTTGAAGCCGGGACAGGGGGCGCCTGAGCAGTACTTC. Translation: CASSLKPGQGAPEQYF.

This rearrangement joins TRBV19 to TRBJ1-5, with a tentative D call TRBD1 (6 bases). Looked up from germline, CDR1 is LNHDA and CDR2 is SQIVND (reference sequence). The CDR3 spans 14 residues. Trimming pared 4 bases from V and 4 bases from J, leaving 11 bases between. CDR3 protein: CASSTGGTNQPQHF. CDR3 sequence (DNA): TGTGCCAGTAGTACGGGGGGCACTAATCAGCCCCAGCATTTT.

The J gene is TRBJ1-4, the V gene TRBV19; 8 bases are shared with TRBD1. The junction had 9 bases not matched to a gene; V was cut back by 7 bases and J by 5 bases. CDR1 LNHDA and CDR2 SQIVND come from the germline V gene (reference sequence). The CDR3 has 15 residues. The CDR3 spells CASNSQGQANEKLFF. Written as DNA, the CDR3 is TGTGCCAGTAACTCCCAGGGACAGGCGAATGAAAAACTGTTTTTT.

The chain recombines TRBV20-1 with TRBJ1-1; D not certain. The CDR3 is made up of 11 amino acids. V was pared by 5 bases and J by 6 bases, with 10 bases between. Germline CDR1 and CDR2: DFQATT and SNEGSKA (reference sequence). CDR3 region: CSASQVAEAFF. The CDR3 DNA reads TGCAGTGCTTCTCAGGTGGCTGAAGCTTTCTTT.

The chain combines TRBV6-5 with TRBJ2-1; 11 nucleotides align to TRBD2. The CDR3 totals 16 residues. V dropped 1 base and J dropped 4; count of bases not matched to a gene: 3. Germline V CDR1 and CDR2: MNHEY, SVGAGI. CDR3 region: CASSYWTSGLYNEQFF. The CDR3 nucleotides read TGTGCCAGCAGTTACTGGACTAGCGGGCTGTACAATGAGCAGTTCTTC.

The genes are TRBV5-4 and TRBJ2-5, with TRBD2 matching 9 bases. V lost 3 bases, J lost 1 base, and 7 bases stayed unmatched. This CDR3 spans 16 amino acids. Per the germline V gene, CDR1 is SGHNT and CDR2 is YYREEE (reference sequence). The CDR3 bases are TGTGCCAGCAGCTATCTAGCGGGATCTGGCCAAGAGACCCAGTACTTC. Translating it yields CASSYLAGSGQETQYF.

This rearrangement joins TRBV7-4 to TRBJ1-1; TRBD1 matches at 10 bases. V shed 1 base, J shed 4 bases, and the junction held 9 bases outside the gene matches. Germline V gene data show CDR1 as SGHVT and CDR2 as SQSDAQ. The length of the CDR3 is 17 residues. CDR3: CASSLGGGGQGTTEAFF. The CDR3 nucleotides read TGTGCCAGCAGCTTAGGAGGTGGGGGACAGGGGACCACTGAAGCTTTCTTT.

This sequence joins TRBV6-2 or TRBV6-3 and TRBJ2-7, with 8 positions matching TRBD1. V trimming: 0 bases; J trimming: 4 bases; junction bases outside the gene matches: 2. Germline CDR1 reads MNHEY; CDR2 reads SVGEGT. The CDR3 sequence is 14 residues long. CDR3 DNA: TGTGCCAGCAGTTACTCCGGGACAGGTTACGAGCAGTACTTC. Translating gives CASSYSGTGYEQYF.

This chain connects TRBV30 to TRBJ1-6, with D unclear. The CDR3 consists of 13 residues. Trimming removed 1 base at V and 4 bases at J, with 5 bases between. The germline gives CDR1 GTSNPN, CDR2 SVGIG (reference sequence). The CDR3 DNA reads TGTGCCTGGAGTGGCGAATATAATTCACCCCTCCACTTT. This codes for CAWSGEYNSPLHF.

A few counts support this clone. The chain uses TRBV5-1 and TRBJ2-5, with no clear D. CDR1 and CDR2 (germline): SGHRS, YFSETQ. Trimming took 1 base from V and 10 from J, leaving 5 bases between them. The CDR3 has 10 amino acids. For the CDR3, the DNA is TGCGCCAGCAGCTTGAGCGACCAGTACTTC. It is translated as CASSLSDQYF.